This TCR beta chain was documented in a study of blood T cell repertoires in COVID-19. Overall study: Samples taken during acute and convalescent COVID-19 were collected in the United States, Italy and Spain. PBMCs, B-cell-depleted T cells, or T cells were the source of the cDNA or gDNA that made up the material.

Under the authors' procedure: Nucleated cell number was recorded as an estimate derived from reference gene primer amplification. Sequencing used immunoSEQ multiplex PCR; TCRdb keeps in-frame clones, though not all of them. V and J calls and clone size come straight from that table; D and trimming were deduced from the DNA. The data hold about 130,000 clones, with roughly 80% observed a single time. There are 15 residues in the CDR3. Germline V gene data show CDR1 as WNHNN and CDR2 as SYGVQD (reference sequence). After removal of 5 bases from V and 7 bases from J, the junction contained 7 bases not matched to a gene.

This chain joins TRBV10-1 and TRBJ1-5; 11 bases are shared with TRBD1. The TCR comes from a woman in her 50s with acute or convalescent COVID-19. Sequencing was done on a sample of peripheral blood. CDR3 residues: CASSPGTGGGQPQHF. The CDR3, as DNA: TGCGCCAGCAGTCCCGGGACAGGGGGTGGGCAGCCCCAGCATTTT.